Only a few counts were recorded for the clone carrying this T cell receptor beta chain. Its specificity is not known. Included in the TCR beta cDNA libraries were unique molecular identifiers. When roughly 0.9 to 10 million T cells were used, they gave 500,000 or so cDNA molecules. TCRdb re-derived calls from the PCR reads in MiXCR, one entry per CDR3 protein. This repertoire shows 150,000 or so distinct CDR3 sequences, around 36% found once; its top ten account for 25% to 35%. The data derive from a study of post-analysis software for immune sequencing data. The CDR3 has 17 amino acids. Between the trimmed V and J ends, which lost 0 bases and 4 bases, there was a span of 19 bases. Per germline, CDR1 SGHRS and CDR2 YFSETQ. Study findings and constraints: The study found TRBV5-6, TRBV5-1 and TRBV20-1 among five TRBV segments more frequent in patients than controls. Samples from a shared batch, those prepared together, strongly co-clustered by F measure.

This sample comprised blood, obtained after autologous hematopoietic stem cell transplantation. The TCR comes from a girl aged 10-17 years with multiple sclerosis. V is TRBV5-1 and J is TRBJ1-1; D ambiguous. Written as DNA, the CDR3 is TGCGCCAGCAGCTTGGCCCGGGCGGAGGAGGGCTTCACTGAAGCTTTCTTT. Translated: CASSLARAEEGFTEAFF.